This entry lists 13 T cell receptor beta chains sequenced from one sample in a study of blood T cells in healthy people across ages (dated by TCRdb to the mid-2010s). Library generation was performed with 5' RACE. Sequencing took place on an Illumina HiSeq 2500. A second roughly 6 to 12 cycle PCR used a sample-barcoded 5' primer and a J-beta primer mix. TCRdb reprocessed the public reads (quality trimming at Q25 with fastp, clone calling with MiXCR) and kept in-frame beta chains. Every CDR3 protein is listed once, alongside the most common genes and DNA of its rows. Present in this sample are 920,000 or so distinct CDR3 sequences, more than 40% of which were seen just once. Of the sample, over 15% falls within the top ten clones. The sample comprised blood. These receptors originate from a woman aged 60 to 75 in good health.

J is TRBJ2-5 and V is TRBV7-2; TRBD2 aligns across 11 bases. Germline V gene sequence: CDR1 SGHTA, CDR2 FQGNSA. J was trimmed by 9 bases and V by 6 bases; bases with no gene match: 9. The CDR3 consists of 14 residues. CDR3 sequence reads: CASSQLAGDSPQYF. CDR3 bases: TGTGCCAGCAGTCAACTAGCGGGAGATTCTCCCCAGTACTTC.

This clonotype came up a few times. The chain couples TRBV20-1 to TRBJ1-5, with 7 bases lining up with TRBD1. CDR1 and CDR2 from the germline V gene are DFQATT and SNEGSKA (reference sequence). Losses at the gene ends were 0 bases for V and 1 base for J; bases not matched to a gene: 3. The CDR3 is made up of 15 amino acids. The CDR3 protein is CSARDRDRSNQPQHF. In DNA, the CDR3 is TGCAGTGCTAGAGATAGGGACAGAAGCAATCAGCCCCAGCATTTT.

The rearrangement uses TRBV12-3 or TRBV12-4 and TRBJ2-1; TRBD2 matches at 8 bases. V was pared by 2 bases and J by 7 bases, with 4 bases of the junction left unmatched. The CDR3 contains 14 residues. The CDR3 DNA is TGTGCCAGCAGTTTATCGGGAGGGCCTAATGAGCAGTTCTTC. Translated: CASSLSGGPNEQFF.

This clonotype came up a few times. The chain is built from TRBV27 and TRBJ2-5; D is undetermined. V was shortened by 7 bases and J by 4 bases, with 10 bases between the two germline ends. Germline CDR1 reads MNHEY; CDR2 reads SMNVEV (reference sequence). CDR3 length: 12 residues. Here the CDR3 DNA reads TGTGCCAGCACGGATGCCGGAGAGACCCAGTACTTC. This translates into CASTDAGETQYF.

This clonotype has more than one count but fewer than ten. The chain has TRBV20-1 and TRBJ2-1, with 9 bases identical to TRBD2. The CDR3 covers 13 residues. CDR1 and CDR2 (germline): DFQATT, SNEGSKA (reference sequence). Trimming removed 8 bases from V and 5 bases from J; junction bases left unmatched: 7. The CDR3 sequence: CSPGLALNNEQFF. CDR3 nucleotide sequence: TGCAGTCCAGGACTAGCGCTCAACAATGAGCAGTTCTTC.

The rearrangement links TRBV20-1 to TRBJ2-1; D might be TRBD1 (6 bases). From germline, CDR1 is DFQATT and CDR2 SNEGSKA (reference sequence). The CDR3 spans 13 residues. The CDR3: CSDRLPSYNEQFF. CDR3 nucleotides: TGCAGCGACAGGCTGCCCTCCTACAATGAGCAGTTCTTC.

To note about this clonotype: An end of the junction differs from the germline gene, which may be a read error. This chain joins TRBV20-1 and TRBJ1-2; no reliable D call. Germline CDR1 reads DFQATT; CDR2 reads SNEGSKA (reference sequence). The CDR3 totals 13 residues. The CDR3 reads CSAREAHGYGYTF. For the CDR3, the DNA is TGCAGTGCTAGAGAAGCACACGGCTATGGCTACACATTC.

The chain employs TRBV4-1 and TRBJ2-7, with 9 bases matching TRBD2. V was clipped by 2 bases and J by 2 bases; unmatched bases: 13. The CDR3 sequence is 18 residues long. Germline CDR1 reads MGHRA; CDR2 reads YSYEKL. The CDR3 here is CASSQLDMGLAGPYEQYF. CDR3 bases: TGCGCCAGCAGCCAACTTGATATGGGACTAGCAGGCCCCTACGAGCAGTACTTC.

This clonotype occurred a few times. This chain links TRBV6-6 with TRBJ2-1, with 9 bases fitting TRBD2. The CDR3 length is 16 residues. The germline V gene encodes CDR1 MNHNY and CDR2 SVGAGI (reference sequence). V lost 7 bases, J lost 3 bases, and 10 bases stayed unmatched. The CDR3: CASTLLGTSNYNEQFF. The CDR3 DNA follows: TGTGCCAGCACCCTCCTAGGGACTAGCAACTACAATGAGCAGTTCTTC.

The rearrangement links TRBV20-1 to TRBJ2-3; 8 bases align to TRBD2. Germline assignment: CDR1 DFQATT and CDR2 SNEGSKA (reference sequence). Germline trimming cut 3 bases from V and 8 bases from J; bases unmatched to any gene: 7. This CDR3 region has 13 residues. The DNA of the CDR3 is TGCAGTGCTAGTGAAGCGGGAGATGGTACGCAGTATTTT. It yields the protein CSASEAGDGTQYF.

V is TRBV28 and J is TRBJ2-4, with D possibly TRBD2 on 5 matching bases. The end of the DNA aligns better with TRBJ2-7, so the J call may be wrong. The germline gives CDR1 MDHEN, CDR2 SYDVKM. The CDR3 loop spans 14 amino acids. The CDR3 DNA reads TGTGCCAGCAGCCTCTCACGGAGCGGCTACGAGCAGTACTTC. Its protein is CASSLSRSGYEQYF.

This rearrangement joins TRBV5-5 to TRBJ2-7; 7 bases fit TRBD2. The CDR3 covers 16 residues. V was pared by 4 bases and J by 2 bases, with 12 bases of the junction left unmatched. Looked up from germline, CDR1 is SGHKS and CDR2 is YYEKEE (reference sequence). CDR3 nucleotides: TGTGCCAGCAGCCTAGGCGGGGGTGCGGGTACCTACGAGCAGTACTTC. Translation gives CASSLGGGAGTYEQYF.

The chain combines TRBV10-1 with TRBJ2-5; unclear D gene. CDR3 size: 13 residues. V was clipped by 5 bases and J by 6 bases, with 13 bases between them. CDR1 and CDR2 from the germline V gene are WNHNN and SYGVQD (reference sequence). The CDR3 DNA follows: TGCGCCAGCAGTCAGCCCCCCTCGAAGACCCAGTACTTC. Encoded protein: CASSQPPSKTQYF.